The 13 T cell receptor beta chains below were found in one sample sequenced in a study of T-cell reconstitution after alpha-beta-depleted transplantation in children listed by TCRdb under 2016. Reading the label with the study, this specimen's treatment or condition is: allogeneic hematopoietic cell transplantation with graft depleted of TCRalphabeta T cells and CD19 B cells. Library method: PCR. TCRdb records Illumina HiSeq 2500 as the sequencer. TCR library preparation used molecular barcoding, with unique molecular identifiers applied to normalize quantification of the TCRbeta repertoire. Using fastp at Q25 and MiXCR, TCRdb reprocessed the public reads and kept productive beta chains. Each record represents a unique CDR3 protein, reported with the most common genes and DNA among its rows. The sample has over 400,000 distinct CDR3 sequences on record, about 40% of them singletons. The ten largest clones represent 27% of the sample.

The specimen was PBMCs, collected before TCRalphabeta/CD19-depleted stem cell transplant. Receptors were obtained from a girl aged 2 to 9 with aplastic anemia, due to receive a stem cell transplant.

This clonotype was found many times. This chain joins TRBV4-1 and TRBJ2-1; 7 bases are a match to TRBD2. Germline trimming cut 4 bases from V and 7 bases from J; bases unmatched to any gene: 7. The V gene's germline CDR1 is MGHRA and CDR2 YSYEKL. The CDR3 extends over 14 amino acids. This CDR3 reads CASSPGLLGNEQFF. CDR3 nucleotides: TGCGCCAGCAGCCCGGGACTACTTGGGAATGAGCAGTTCTTC.

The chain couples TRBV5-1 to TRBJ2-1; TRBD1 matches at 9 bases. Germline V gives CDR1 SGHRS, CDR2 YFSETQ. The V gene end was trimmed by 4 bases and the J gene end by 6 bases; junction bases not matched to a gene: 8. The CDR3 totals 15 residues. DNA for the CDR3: TGCGCCAGCAGCCAACAGGGGGCGCTTGCCAATGAGCAGTTCTTC. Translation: CASSQQGALANEQFF. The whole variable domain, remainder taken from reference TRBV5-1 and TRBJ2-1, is KAGVTQTPRYLIKTRGQQVTLSCSPISGHRSVSWYQQTPGQGLQFLFEYFSETQRNKGNFPGRFSGRQFSNSRSEMNVSTLELGDSALYLCASSQQGALANEQFFGPGTRLTVL.

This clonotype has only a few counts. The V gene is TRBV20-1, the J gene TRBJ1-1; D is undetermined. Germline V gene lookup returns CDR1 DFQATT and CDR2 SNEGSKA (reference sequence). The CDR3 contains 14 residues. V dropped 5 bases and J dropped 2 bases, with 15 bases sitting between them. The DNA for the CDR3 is TGCAGTGCTCCGAAAAACGGGAGAAACACTGAAGCTTTCTTT. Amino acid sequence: CSAPKNGRNTEAFF.

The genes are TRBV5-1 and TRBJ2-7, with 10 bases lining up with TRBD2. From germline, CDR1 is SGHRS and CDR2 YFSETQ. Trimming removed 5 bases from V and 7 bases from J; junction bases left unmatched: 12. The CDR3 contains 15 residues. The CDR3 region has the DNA TGCGCCAGCAGTCAATCAGCGGGAGGGCTTGGAGAGCAGTACTTC. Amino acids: CASSQSAGGLGEQYF.

The CDR3 reads CSAGRAGNSPLHF. In DNA form, the CDR3 reads TGCAGTGCCGGGAGGGCAGGGAATTCACCCCTCCACTTT. The gene calls are TRBV20-1 and TRBJ1-6; tentatively, D is TRBD1 (5 bases). The CDR3 sequence is 13 residues long. V lost 6 bases and J lost 7, with 13 bases in between. Germline V gene data show CDR1 as DFQATT and CDR2 as SNEGSKA (reference sequence).

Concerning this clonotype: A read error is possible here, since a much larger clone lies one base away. DNA of the CDR3: TGCGCCAGCAGCTTGGAACCTGGGGGGCTTAATGAGCAGTTCTTC. Its protein is CASSLEPGGLNEQFF. The chain has TRBV5-1 and TRBJ2-1; either TRBD1 or TRBD2 may supply D (6 bases each). Germline V gives CDR1 SGHRS, CDR2 YFSETQ. The CDR3 spans 15 residues. V lost 0 bases, J lost 7 bases, and 14 bases lay in between.

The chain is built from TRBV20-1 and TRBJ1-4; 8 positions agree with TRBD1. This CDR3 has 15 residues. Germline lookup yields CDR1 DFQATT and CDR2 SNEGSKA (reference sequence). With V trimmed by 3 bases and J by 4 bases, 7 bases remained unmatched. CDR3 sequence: CSASRGQVHNEKLFF. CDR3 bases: TGCAGTGCTAGTAGGGGACAGGTTCATAATGAAAAACTGTTTTTT.

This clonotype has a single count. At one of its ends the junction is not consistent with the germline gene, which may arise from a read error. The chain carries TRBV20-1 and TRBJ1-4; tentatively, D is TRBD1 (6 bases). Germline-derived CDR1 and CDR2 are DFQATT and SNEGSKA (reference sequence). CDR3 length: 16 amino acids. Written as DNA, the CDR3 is TGCTGTGCTAGAGACAGGCGCCGATCAACTAATGAAAAACTGTTTTTT. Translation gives CCARDRRRSTNEKLFF.

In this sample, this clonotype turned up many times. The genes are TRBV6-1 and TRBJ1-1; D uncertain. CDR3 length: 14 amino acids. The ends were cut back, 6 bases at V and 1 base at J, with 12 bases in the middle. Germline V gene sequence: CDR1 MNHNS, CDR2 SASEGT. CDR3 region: CASRMTGENTEAFF. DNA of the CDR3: TGTGCCAGCAGGATGACGGGTGAGAACACTGAAGCTTTCTTT.

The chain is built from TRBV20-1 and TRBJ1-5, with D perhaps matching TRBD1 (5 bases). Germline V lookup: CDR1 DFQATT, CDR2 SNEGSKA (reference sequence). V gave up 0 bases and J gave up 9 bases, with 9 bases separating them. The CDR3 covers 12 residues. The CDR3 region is CSAREGEGPQHF. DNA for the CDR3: TGCAGTGCTAGAGAGGGGGAGGGGCCCCAGCATTTT.

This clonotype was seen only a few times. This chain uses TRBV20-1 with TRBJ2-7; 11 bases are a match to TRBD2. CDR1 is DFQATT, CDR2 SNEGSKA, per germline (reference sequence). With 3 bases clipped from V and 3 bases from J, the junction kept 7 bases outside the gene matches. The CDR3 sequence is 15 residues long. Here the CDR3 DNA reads TGCAGTGCTAGGGGGACTAGCGGAGTCTACTACGAGCAGTACTTC. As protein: CSARGTSGVYYEQYF.

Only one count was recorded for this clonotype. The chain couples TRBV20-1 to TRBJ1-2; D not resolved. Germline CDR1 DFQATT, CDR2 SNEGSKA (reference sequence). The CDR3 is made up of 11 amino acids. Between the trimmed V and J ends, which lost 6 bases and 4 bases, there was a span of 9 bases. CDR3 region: CSASDSYGYTF. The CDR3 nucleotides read TGCAGTGCCAGTGACTCCTATGGCTACACCTTC.

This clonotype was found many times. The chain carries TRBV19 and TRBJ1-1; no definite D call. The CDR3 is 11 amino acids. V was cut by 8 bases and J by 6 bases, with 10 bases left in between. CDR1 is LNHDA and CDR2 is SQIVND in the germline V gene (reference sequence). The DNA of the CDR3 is TGTGCCAGTGGAGGGAGGGCTGAAGCTTTCTTT. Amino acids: CASGGRAEAFF.